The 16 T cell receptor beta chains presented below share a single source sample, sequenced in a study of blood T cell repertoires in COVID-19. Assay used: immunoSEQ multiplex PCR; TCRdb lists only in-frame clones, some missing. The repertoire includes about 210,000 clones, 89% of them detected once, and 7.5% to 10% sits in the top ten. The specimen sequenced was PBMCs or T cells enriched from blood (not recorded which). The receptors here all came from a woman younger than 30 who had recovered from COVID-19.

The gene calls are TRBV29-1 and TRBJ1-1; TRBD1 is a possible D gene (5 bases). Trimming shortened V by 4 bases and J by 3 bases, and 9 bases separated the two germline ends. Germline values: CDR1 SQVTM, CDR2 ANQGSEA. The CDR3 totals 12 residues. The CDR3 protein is CSVASGDTEAFF. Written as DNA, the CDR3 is TGCAGCGTTGCCTCGGGGGACACTGAAGCTTTCTTT.

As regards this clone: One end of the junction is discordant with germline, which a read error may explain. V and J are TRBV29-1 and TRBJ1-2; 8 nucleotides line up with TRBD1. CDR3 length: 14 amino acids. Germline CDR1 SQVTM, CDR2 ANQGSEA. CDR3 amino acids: CSVEGQGGRYGYTF. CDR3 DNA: TGCAGCGTGGAAGGACAGGGAGGACGCTATGGCTACACCTTC.

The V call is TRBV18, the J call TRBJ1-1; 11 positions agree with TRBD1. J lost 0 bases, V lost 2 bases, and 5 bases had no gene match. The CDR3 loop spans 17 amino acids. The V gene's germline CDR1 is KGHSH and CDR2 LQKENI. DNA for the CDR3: TGTGCCAGCTCACCATTCGGACAGGGGGCGGTGAACACTGAAGCTTTCTTT. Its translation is CASSPFGQGAVNTEAFF.

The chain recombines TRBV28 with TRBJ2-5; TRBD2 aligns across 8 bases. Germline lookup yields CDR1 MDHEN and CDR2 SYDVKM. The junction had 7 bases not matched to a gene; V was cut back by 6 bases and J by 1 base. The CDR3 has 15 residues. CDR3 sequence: CASSFHGTSQETQYF. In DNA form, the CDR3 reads TGTGCCAGCAGCTTCCACGGGACTAGCCAAGAGACCCAGTACTTC. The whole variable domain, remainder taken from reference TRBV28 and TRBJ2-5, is DVKVTQSSRYLVKRTGEKVFLECVQDMDHENMFWYRQDPGLGLRLIYFSYDVKMKEKGDIPEGYSVSREKKERFSLILESASTNQTSMYLCASSFHGTSQETQYFGPGTRLLVL.

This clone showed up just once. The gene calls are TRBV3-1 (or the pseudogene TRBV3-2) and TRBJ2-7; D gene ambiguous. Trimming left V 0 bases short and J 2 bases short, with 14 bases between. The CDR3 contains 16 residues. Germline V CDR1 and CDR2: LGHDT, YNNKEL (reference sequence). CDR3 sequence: CASSQENPGWAYEQYF. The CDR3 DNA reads TGTGCCAGCAGCCAAGAAAATCCAGGTTGGGCCTACGAGCAGTACTTC.

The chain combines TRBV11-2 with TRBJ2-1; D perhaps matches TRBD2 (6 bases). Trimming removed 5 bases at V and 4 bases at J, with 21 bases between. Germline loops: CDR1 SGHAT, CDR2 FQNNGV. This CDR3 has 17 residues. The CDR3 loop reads CASSPQGRRGNYNEQFF. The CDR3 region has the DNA TGTGCCAGCAGCCCGCAAGGACGGCGGGGAAATTACAATGAGCAGTTCTTC.

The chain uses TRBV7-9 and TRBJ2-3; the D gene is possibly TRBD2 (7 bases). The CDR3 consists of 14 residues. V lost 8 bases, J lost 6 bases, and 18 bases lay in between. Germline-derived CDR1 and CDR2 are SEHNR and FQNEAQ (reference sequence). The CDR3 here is CASAPGGAADTQYF. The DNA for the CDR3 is TGTGCCAGCGCCCCTGGGGGGGCGGCGGATACGCAGTATTTT.

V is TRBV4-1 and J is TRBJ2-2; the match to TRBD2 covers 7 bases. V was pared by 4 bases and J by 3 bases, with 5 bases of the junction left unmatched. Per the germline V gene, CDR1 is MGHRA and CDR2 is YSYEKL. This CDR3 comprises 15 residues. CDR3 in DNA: TGCGCCAGCAGCCGAGGACGGGGGGACACCGGGGAGCTGTTTTTT. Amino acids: CASSRGRGDTGELFF.

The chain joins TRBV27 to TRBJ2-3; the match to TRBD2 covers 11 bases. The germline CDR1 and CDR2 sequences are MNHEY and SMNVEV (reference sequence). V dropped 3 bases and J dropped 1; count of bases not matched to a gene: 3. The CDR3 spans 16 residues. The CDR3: CASSLLLAGGTDTQYF. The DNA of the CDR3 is TGTGCCAGCAGTTTGCTACTAGCGGGGGGCACAGATACGCAGTATTTT.

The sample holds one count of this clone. In DNA, the CDR3 is TGTGCCAGCAGCACTTGGGCAGGCGGGGAGCAGTACTTC. Translated: CASSTWAGGEQYF. The chain employs TRBV5-5 and TRBJ2-7, with D tentatively TRBD2 (5 bases). V was pared by 4 bases and J by 7 bases, with 15 bases between. Germline CDR1 reads SGHKS; CDR2 reads YYEKEE (reference sequence). This CDR3 has 13 residues.

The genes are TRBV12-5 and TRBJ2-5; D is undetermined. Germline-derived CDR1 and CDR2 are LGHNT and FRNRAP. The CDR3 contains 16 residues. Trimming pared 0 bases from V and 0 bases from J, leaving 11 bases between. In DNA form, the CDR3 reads TGTGCTAGTGGTTTGGTACGTGCAGGAAACCAAGAGACCCAGTACTTC. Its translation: CASGLVRAGNQETQYF. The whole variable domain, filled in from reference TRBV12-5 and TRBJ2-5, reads DARVTQTPRHKVTEMGQEVTMRCQPILGHNTVFWYRQTMMQGLELLAYFRNRAPLDDSGMPKDRFSAEMPDATLATLKIQPSEPRDSAVYFCASGLVRAGNQETQYFGPGTRLLVL.

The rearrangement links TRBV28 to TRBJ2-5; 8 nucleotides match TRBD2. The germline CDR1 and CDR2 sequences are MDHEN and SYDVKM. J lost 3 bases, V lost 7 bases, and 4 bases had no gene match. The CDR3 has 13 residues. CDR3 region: CASMPGGEETQYF. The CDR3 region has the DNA TGTGCCAGCATGCCCGGGGGGGAAGAGACCCAGTACTTC.

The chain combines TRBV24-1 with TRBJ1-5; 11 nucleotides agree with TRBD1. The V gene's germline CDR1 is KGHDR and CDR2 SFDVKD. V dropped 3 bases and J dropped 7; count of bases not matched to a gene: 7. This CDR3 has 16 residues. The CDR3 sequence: CATSDGAWTGGQPQHF. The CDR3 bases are TGTGCCACCAGTGATGGGGCCTGGACAGGGGGCCAGCCCCAGCATTTT.

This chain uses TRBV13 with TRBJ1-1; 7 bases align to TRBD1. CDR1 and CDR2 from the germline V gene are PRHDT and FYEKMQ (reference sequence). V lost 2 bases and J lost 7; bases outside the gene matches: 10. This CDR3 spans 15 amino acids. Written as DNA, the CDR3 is TGTGCCAGCAGCTTATCGGCAGGGGGGTCGAGTGAAGCTTTCTTT. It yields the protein CASSLSAGGSSEAFF.

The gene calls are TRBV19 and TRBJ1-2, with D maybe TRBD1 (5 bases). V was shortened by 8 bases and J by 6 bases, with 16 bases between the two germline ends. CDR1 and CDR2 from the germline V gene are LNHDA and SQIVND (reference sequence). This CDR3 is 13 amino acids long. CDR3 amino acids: CASPPTAPDGYTF. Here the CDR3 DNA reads TGTGCCAGTCCCCCGACAGCCCCGGATGGCTACACCTTC.

In DNA form, the CDR3 reads TGTGCCAGCAGCCAAGTCGGGACTAACAATGAGCAGTTCTTC. Translation: CASSQVGTNNEQFF. The gene calls are TRBV3-1 (or the pseudogene TRBV3-2) and TRBJ2-1; 7 nucleotides line up with TRBD2. The CDR3 spans 14 residues. Germline V CDR1 and CDR2: LGHDT, YNNKEL (reference sequence). V lost 1 base, J lost 5 bases, and 2 bases stayed unmatched.